Each of the 12 T cell receptor beta chains below was sequenced from the same sample in a study of T cell responses to AZD1222 COVID-19 vaccine. Assay used: immunoSEQ multiplex PCR; TCRdb lists only in-frame clones, some missing. The profile covers 130,000 to 150,000 clones, with around 91% appearing a single time and roughly 5% taken by the ten largest. The sample was peripheral blood, taken on day 0 of AZD1222 vaccination. All receptors derive from an adult in good health.

The V and J genes are TRBV7-8 and TRBJ1-5, with 8 bases lining up with TRBD1. The germline V gene has CDR1 SGHVS and CDR2 FQNEAQ. This CDR3 is built from 16 residues. J gave up 6 bases and V 0 bases, and 7 bases lay outside the gene matches. CDR3 sequence: CASSLARDRRAQPQHF. The CDR3 region has the DNA TGTGCCAGCAGCTTAGCCCGGGACAGGCGAGCTCAGCCCCAGCATTTT. The full variable domain, with the rest looked up from reference TRBV7-8 and TRBJ1-5, is GAGVSQSPRYKVAKRGQDVALRCDPISGHVSLFWYQQALGQGPEFLTYFQNEAQLDKSGLPSDRFFAERPEGSVSTLKIQRTQQEDSAVYLCASSLARDRRAQPQHFGDGTRLSIL.

This chain joins TRBV10-2 and TRBJ2-3; a weak D match, TRBD2 (6 bases). CDR3 size: 15 residues. Germline assignment: CDR1 WSHSY and CDR2 SAAADI. Between the trimmed V and J ends, which lost 4 bases and 6 bases, there was a span of 17 bases. The CDR3 here is CASSAPSEGRDTQYF. The CDR3 bases are TGCGCCAGCAGTGCCCCTTCGGAGGGGCGGGATACGCAGTATTTT.

The rearrangement links TRBV27 to TRBJ2-4; D is undetermined. The CDR3 has 18 residues. Germline-derived CDR1 and CDR2 are MNHEY and SMNVEV (reference sequence). V gave up 3 bases and J gave up 0 bases, with 18 bases separating them. Written as DNA, the CDR3 is TGTGCCAGCAGTTTGCGAACCCCTCCCAGTCTAGCCAAAAACATTCAGTACTTC. It yields the protein CASSLRTPPSLAKNIQYF.

V gene TRBV30 combines with J gene TRBJ1-5; weak D call: TRBD1 (6 bases). This CDR3 is 13 amino acids long. CDR1 GTSNPN and CDR2 SVGIG come from the germline V gene (reference sequence). The germline V and J ends were trimmed by 4 bases and 2 bases, with 9 bases remaining between them. Here the CDR3 DNA reads TGTGCCTGGACCGGGGGCGGCAATCAGCCCCAGCATTTT. This gives the protein CAWTGGGNQPQHF.

This sequence joins TRBV28 and TRBJ2-7, with D tentatively TRBD2 (7 bases). CDR3 length: 12 amino acids. Per the germline V gene, CDR1 is MDHEN and CDR2 is SYDVKM. Trimming took 10 bases from V and 3 from J, leaving 13 bases between them. For the CDR3, the DNA is TGTGCCACCACAGGGAGGGTCTACGAGCAGTACTTC. Amino acid sequence: CATTGRVYEQYF.

Here the CDR3 reads CASSEPEVLGYTF. The CDR3 bases are TGCGCCAGCAGCGAACCGGAGGTTCTTGGCTACACCTTC. The chain carries TRBV5-1 and TRBJ1-2; D is unclear. Trimming stripped 4 bases from V and 7 bases from J, with 14 bases between. The CDR3 totals 13 residues. Germline V gene sequence: CDR1 SGHRS, CDR2 YFSETQ.

The CDR3 spells CASSQEATPGNTIYF. The CDR3 coding sequence is TGCGCCAGCAGCCAAGAGGCGACACCTGGAAACACCATATATTTT. The chain is built from TRBV4-3 and TRBJ1-3; D call uncertain. V was shortened by 0 bases and J by 2 bases, with 8 bases between the two germline ends. This CDR3 spans 15 amino acids. Germline V gene data show CDR1 as LGHNA and CDR2 as YSLEER.

This rearrangement joins TRBV19 to TRBJ2-1; TRBD1 might be the D (5 bases). Germline V gene lookup returns CDR1 LNHDA and CDR2 SQIVND (reference sequence). The CDR3 consists of 14 residues. V gave up 1 base and J gave up 9 bases, with 13 bases separating them. Here the CDR3 reads CASSIGGRVVEQFF. DNA of the CDR3: TGTGCCAGTAGTATAGGAGGCAGGGTGGTTGAGCAGTTCTTC.

The chain uses TRBV11-2 and TRBJ2-7, with 11 positions matching TRBD1. CDR1 and CDR2 (germline): SGHAT, FQNNGV. With 6 bases clipped from V and 0 bases from J, the junction kept 4 bases outside the gene matches. The CDR3 has 15 residues. CDR3 coding DNA: TGTGCCAGCAGTTCCGGGACAGGGGGCTCCTACGAGCAGTACTTC. Translation gives CASSSGTGGSYEQYF.

The rearrangement links TRBV11-1 to TRBJ2-2; the D gene is possibly TRBD1 (6 bases). This CDR3 comprises 13 residues. Between the trimmed V and J ends, which lost 5 bases and 7 bases, there was a span of 11 bases. In germline, CDR1 is SGHAT, CDR2 FQDESV (reference sequence). The CDR3 bases are TGTGCCAGCAGCCCAGGGGTGGGCGGGGAGCTGTTTTTT. Its protein is CASSPGVGGELFF.

This clone showed up just once. This sequence joins TRBV28 and TRBJ2-7, with TRBD1 identical over 7 bases. Germline trimming cut 7 bases from V and 3 bases from J; bases unmatched to any gene: 6. CDR3 size: 13 residues. Germline lookup yields CDR1 MDHEN and CDR2 SYDVKM. CDR3 loop: CASTGGQNYEQYF. CDR3 coding DNA: TGTGCCAGCACTGGGGGACAGAACTACGAGCAGTACTTC.

The chain recombines TRBV4-2 with TRBJ1-6; D remains ambiguous. This CDR3 region has 14 residues. Germline CDR1 and CDR2: LGHNA and YNFKEQ. V lost 0 bases and J lost 9, with 9 bases in between. Written as DNA, the CDR3 is TGTGCCAGCAGCCAAGACGTCAGTAGTTCACCCCTCCACTTT. This sequence encodes CASSQDVSSSPLHF.